These 10 T cell receptor beta chains were all obtained from the same sample, sequenced in a study of blood T cell repertoires in COVID-19. Repertoires were generated with immunoSEQ multiplex PCR, while TCRdb's copy carries only in-frame clones and drops some. Counted here are approximately 230,000 clones, 80% to 90% occurring once; the ten biggest clones make up approximately 6%. The source material was peripheral blood. Receptors originate from an elderly man with acute or convalescent COVID-19.

The chain has TRBV2 and TRBJ1-6; perhaps TRBD1 as D (6 bases). In germline, CDR1 is SNHLY, CDR2 FYNNEI. V was trimmed by 4 bases and J by 9 bases, leaving 16 bases between them. CDR3 length equals 15 residues. The CDR3 DNA follows: TGTGCCAGCAGTGTGGGAGGGACATCGGTTTCACCCCTCCACTTT. Translated: CASSVGGTSVSPLHF.

The chain combines TRBV5-1 with TRBJ2-1, with TRBD2 identical over 7 bases. The germline V gene has CDR1 SGHRS and CDR2 YFSETQ. V dropped 0 bases and J dropped 2; count of bases not matched to a gene: 5. The CDR3 runs 16 residues. The CDR3 spells CASSLGAGPTYNEQFF. Here the CDR3 DNA reads TGCGCCAGCAGCTTGGGAGCGGGGCCCACCTACAATGAGCAGTTCTTC.

The chain couples TRBV7-9 to TRBJ1-2; 8 bases are a match to TRBD1. CDR3 length: 15 residues. The V segment lost 3 bases and the J segment 7 bases; nucleotides outside the gene matches: 10. Per germline, CDR1 SEHNR and CDR2 FQNEAQ (reference sequence). This CDR3 reads CASSFPEQGVVGYTF. CDR3 bases: TGTGCCAGCAGCTTTCCCGAACAGGGGGTCGTTGGCTACACCTTC.

The V call is TRBV28, the J call TRBJ2-1; maybe TRBD2 (7 bases). The CDR3 spans 16 residues. Germline CDR1 MDHEN, CDR2 SYDVKM. Deletions cut 1 base from V and 4 bases from J, with 14 bases between. The CDR3 region is CASSLYRGRGYNEQFF. The DNA for the CDR3 is TGTGCCAGCAGTTTATACCGGGGGAGGGGGTACAATGAGCAGTTCTTC.

The rearrangement joins TRBV28 to TRBJ2-1; D gene uncertain. Germline V lookup: CDR1 MDHEN, CDR2 SYDVKM. The CDR3 totals 15 residues. Trimming cost V 6 bases and J 0 bases, with 12 bases left between them. The CDR3 sequence: CASSIDTLSYNEQFF. In DNA, the CDR3 is TGTGCCAGCAGCATCGACACCCTCTCCTACAATGAGCAGTTCTTC.

Here the CDR3 DNA reads TGTGCCAGCAGTGATGGGGGGACTCAAAATGAAAAACTGTTTTTT. It codes for CASSDGGTQNEKLFF. This chain connects TRBV2 to TRBJ1-4, with D possibly matching TRBD1 (5 bases). CDR1 and CDR2 from the germline V gene are SNHLY and FYNNEI. The CDR3 contains 15 residues. The V gene lost 3 bases and the J gene lost 5 bases, with 13 bases spanning the gap.

This sequence joins TRBV5-1 and TRBJ2-3; D not certain. Germline assignment: CDR1 SGHRS and CDR2 YFSETQ. The CDR3 has 15 residues. Trimming shortened V by 2 bases and J by 0 bases, and 10 bases separated the two germline ends. CDR3 sequence (DNA): TGCGCCAGCAGCTTCGCAGGCTTAAGCACAGATACGCAGTATTTT. Its protein product is CASSFAGLSTDTQYF.

This clone was seen more than once but under ten times. The chain has TRBV6-6 and TRBJ1-5, with D unresolved. CDR3 length: 15 residues. Germline loops: CDR1 MNHNY, CDR2 SVGAGI (reference sequence). V lost 3 bases to trimming and J lost 2 bases, with 11 bases between them. DNA for the CDR3: TGTGCCAGCAGTTATGACCCCCGGGGCAATCAGCCCCAGCATTTT. Encoded protein: CASSYDPRGNQPQHF.

The rearrangement uses TRBV6-4 and TRBJ2-5, with TRBD2 matching 7 bases. Germline lookup yields CDR1 MRHNA and CDR2 SNTAGT. V lost 3 bases to trimming and J lost 4 bases; unmatched junction nucleotides: 8. CDR3 size: 15 residues. This chain's CDR3 is CASSETLGGRETQYF. In DNA, the CDR3 is TGTGCCAGCAGTGAGACGCTGGGAGGGAGAGAGACCCAGTACTTC.

This chain joins TRBV7-2 and TRBJ2-7; 9 positions agree with TRBD2. V lost 5 bases to trimming and J lost 6 bases; unmatched junction nucleotides: 8. Germline values: CDR1 SGHTA, CDR2 FQGNSA. This CDR3 contains 14 residues. Written as DNA, the CDR3 is TGTGCCAGCAGCCAAGCGGGAGGAGTTTCCGAGCAGTACTTC. The encoded protein is CASSQAGGVSEQYF.